This T cell receptor (beta chain) derives from a study of T cells expressing NK-cell markers. Turning to the study itself: Investigators obtained TCR beta repertoires from sorted CD3+CD56+NKG2C+, CD3+CD56+NKG2C- and CD3+CD56-NKG2C+ T cells. Within the sequenced cohort of eight donors, seven exhibited HCMV seropositivity and one was seronegative. General study findings and limits: Dominance of the CD3+CD56-NKG2C+ fraction by these clonotypes also held in several donors. In a handful of donors, dominant CD3+CD56+NKG2C+ clonotypes ranked among the top 10 CD8+ clonotypes.

As concerns this clonotype: Its matching antigen is unknown.

One entry per CDR3 protein, without DNA, is what TCRdb gives after re-calling the 5' RACE reads. This sample's table reports about 550,000 distinct CDR3 sequences. The CDR3 loop spans 15 amino acids. Germline CDR1 SGDLS, CDR2 YYNGEE. The sequence was obtained from a man aged 18 to 29 in good health. Material for sequencing was blood T cells: a sorted CD56 or NKG2C T cell subset, CD4+ or CD8+ T cells, or bulk PBMC T cells (not recorded which). The chain joins TRBV9 to TRBJ2-1; TCRdb indicates TRBD1, and absent DNA this call remains unverified. CDR3 protein: CASRGTGSSYNEQFF.